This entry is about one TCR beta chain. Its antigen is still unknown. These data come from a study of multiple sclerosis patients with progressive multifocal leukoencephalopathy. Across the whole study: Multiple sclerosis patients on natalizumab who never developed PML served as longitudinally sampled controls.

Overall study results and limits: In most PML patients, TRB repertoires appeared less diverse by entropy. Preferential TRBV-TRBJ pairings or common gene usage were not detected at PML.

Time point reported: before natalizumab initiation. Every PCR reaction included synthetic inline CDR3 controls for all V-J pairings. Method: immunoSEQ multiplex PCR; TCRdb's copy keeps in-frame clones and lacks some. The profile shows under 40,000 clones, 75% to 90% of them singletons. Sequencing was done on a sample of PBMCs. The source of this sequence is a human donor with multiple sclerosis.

The CDR3 DNA follows: TGTGCCAGCAGCTTCGGGAGCTCCTACAATGAGCAGTTCTTC. The encoded protein is CASSFGSSYNEQFF. V usage is TRBV7-2 and J usage is TRBJ2-1; D possibly corresponds to TRBD2 (6 bases). V was pared by 3 bases and J by 0 bases, with 6 bases between. CDR3 size: 14 residues. Germline V CDR1 and CDR2: SGHTA, FQGNSA.